This T cell receptor beta chain was sequenced for a study of shared clonotypes between healthy human individuals. For the study at large: Donors were a couple of women and a few men aged 18 to 49.

Some clones are missing from TCRdb's copy, which holds only in-frame ones; the method was immunoSEQ multiplex PCR. The sample yields about a million clones, approximately 75% seen once. V was clipped by 4 bases and J by 5 bases, with 3 bases between them. This CDR3 contains 11 residues. Germline V gene sequence: CDR1 SGHDT, CDR2 YYEEEE. This clone was seen a handful of times. V is TRBV5-6 and J is TRBJ1-4; D remains ambiguous. Sequencing was done on a sample of memory CD4+ T cells from PBMCs. Sample subset: CD45RA-negative fraction. The receptor comes from a man between 18 and 35 years old in good health. Some clones in this sample may be carry-over from other donors' samples. The CDR3 is CASSRNEKLFF. The CDR3, as DNA: TGTGCCAGCAGCCGCAATGAAAAACTGTTTTTT. Full variable domain (remainder filled in from reference TRBV5-6 and TRBJ1-4): DAGVTQSPTHLIKTRGQQVTLRCSPKSGHDTVSWYQQALGQGPQFIFQYYEEEERQRGNFPDRFSGHQFPNYSSELNVNALLLGDSALYLCASSRNEKLFFGSGTQLSVL.